Below, 16 T cell receptor beta chains from the same sample are listed, as sequenced in a study of blood T cell repertoires in COVID-19. Clones were read by immunoSEQ multiplex PCR, and TCRdb kept only the in-frame ones, dropping some. The sample records a few hundred thousand clones, roughly four fifths being singletons. What was sequenced was PBMCs or T cells enriched from blood (not recorded which). The source of these receptors is a woman between 50 and 59 years old who had recovered from COVID-19.

This clone showed up just a few times. Other DNA sequences in this specimen translate into the identical CDR3. The chain employs TRBV7-8 and TRBJ1-5; 8 nucleotides agree with TRBD1. The germline V gene encodes CDR1 SGHVS and CDR2 FQNEAQ. CDR3 size: 13 residues. V lost 3 bases to trimming and J lost 7 bases; unmatched junction nucleotides: 2. CDR3 protein: CASSLTGDQPQHF. The CDR3 nucleotides read TGTGCCAGCAGCTTGACAGGGGACCAGCCCCAGCATTTT. Supplemented by reference TRBV7-8 and TRBJ1-5, the full variable domain reads GAGVSQSPRYKVAKRGQDVALRCDPISGHVSLFWYQQALGQGPEFLTYFQNEAQLDKSGLPSDRFFAERPEGSVSTLKIQRTQQEDSAVYLCASSLTGDQPQHFGDGTRLSIL.

The chain carries TRBV29-1 and TRBJ1-1, with D maybe TRBD1 (5 bases). Germline lookup yields CDR1 SQVTM and CDR2 ANQGSEA. The CDR3 totals 13 residues. Trimming cost V 6 bases and J 4 bases, with 15 bases left between them. CDR3 loop: CSVAGGGGTEAFF. The CDR3 coding sequence is TGCAGCGTCGCGGGCGGGGGAGGCACTGAAGCTTTCTTT.

The CDR3, as DNA: TGTGCCACCCAGGACAGGGAGTTTCAGCCCCAGCATTTT. Translated: CATQDREFQPQHF. V usage is TRBV19 and J usage is TRBJ1-5; TRBD1 agrees at 8 bases. J was trimmed by 6 bases and V by 10 bases; bases with no gene match: 8. The CDR3 is made up of 13 amino acids. The germline V gene has CDR1 LNHDA and CDR2 SQIVND (reference sequence).

The chain links TRBV30 to TRBJ2-7, with a tentative D call TRBD1 (5 bases). There are 12 residues in the CDR3. V was cut by 2 bases and J by 2 bases, with 7 bases left in between. The germline gives CDR1 GTSNPN, CDR2 SVGIG (reference sequence). This chain's CDR3 is CAWSRQTYEQYF. The CDR3 region has the DNA TGTGCCTGGAGTCGACAGACCTACGAGCAGTACTTC.

This chain uses TRBV5-6 with TRBJ1-1; 8 nucleotides agree with TRBD1. The junction had 11 bases not matched to a gene; V was cut back by 4 bases and J by 3 bases. This CDR3 is 16 amino acids long. Per the germline V gene, CDR1 is SGHDT and CDR2 is YYEEEE. In nucleotides, the CDR3 is TGTGCCAGCAGCGCGAGATGGACAGGGATGCACACTGAAGCTTTCTTT. Translation gives CASSARWTGMHTEAFF.

The chain combines TRBV6-1 with TRBJ2-5, with 10 bases aligning to TRBD2. The CDR3 sequence is 15 residues long. J was trimmed by 5 bases and V by 4 bases; bases with no gene match: 7. CDR1 MNHNS and CDR2 SASEGT come from the germline V gene. This CDR3 reads CASSASGGAWETQYF. The CDR3 nucleotides read TGTGCCAGCAGTGCGAGCGGGGGGGCCTGGGAGACCCAGTACTTC.

This chain links TRBV7-3 with TRBJ2-7; 10 bases agree with TRBD1. The CDR3 runs 15 residues. Germline V gene sequence: CDR1 SGHTA, CDR2 FQGTGA. V dropped 2 bases and J dropped 4; count of bases not matched to a gene: 5. The CDR3 loop is CASSLGGTGEYEQYF. The CDR3 bases are TGTGCCAGCAGCTTAGGGGGGACAGGGGAATACGAGCAGTACTTC.

This rearrangement joins TRBV6-1 to TRBJ2-3; TRBD2 matches 13 bases. With 4 bases clipped from V and 4 bases from J, the junction kept 14 bases outside the gene matches. The germline V gene has CDR1 MNHNS and CDR2 SASEGT. This CDR3 is 19 amino acids long. The DNA of the CDR3 is TGTGCCAGCAGTGGAACCCCGGGACTAGCGGGAATCGGCCCAGATACGCAGTATTTT. It is translated as CASSGTPGLAGIGPDTQYF.

V gene TRBV9 combines with J gene TRBJ2-1, with a possible D match to TRBD1 (5 bases). The CDR3 contains 14 residues. V lost 0 bases to trimming and J lost 6 bases, with 10 bases between them. Germline assignment: CDR1 SGDLS and CDR2 YYNGEE. CDR3 DNA sequence: TGTGCCAGCAGCGTAGGGCTAGGGGTCAATGAGCAGTTCTTC. The encoded protein is CASSVGLGVNEQFF.

The chain combines TRBV6-5 with TRBJ2-1, with D unclear. Trimming took off 8 bases at V and 0 bases at J, with 11 bases between the two ends. CDR1 and CDR2 from the germline V gene are MNHEY and SVGAGI. This CDR3 region has 14 residues. CDR3 in DNA: TGTGCCAGCGCTCCTATAAGCTCCTACAATGAGCAGTTCTTC. Protein: CASAPISSYNEQFF.

The chain links TRBV5-1 to TRBJ2-7; 9 nucleotides match TRBD2. Germline lookup yields CDR1 SGHRS and CDR2 YFSETQ. The CDR3 is 22 amino acids. Trimming at V came to 1 base and at J to 0 bases, leaving 23 bases not matched to a gene. Here the CDR3 reads CASSLSVLGPLGLAGSSYEQYF. As DNA, the CDR3 is TGCGCCAGCAGCTTGAGTGTGTTGGGACCTTTGGGGCTAGCGGGAAGCTCCTACGAGCAGTACTTC. The full variable domain, completed using reference TRBV5-1 and TRBJ2-7, is KAGVTQTPRYLIKTRGQQVTLSCSPISGHRSVSWYQQTPGQGLQFLFEYFSETQRNKGNFPGRFSGRQFSNSRSEMNVSTLELGDSALYLCASSLSVLGPLGLAGSSYEQYFGPGTRLTVT.

V and J are TRBV6-5 and TRBJ1-5; weak D call: TRBD1 (5 bases). This CDR3 spans 12 amino acids. The V gene's germline CDR1 is MNHEY and CDR2 SVGAGI. V was clipped by 5 bases and J by 6 bases, with 8 bases between them. CDR3 region: CASSPGLQPQHF. The CDR3 region has the DNA TGTGCCAGCAGTCCAGGGCTTCAGCCCCAGCATTTT.

The chain carries TRBV6-5 and TRBJ2-3, with 7 bases fitting TRBD2. Unmatched junction bases numbered 11, after V lost 4 bases and J lost 4 bases. CDR3 size: 16 residues. CDR1 and CDR2 from the germline V gene are MNHEY and SVGAGI. The DNA for the CDR3 is TGTGCCAGCAGTTCCGAGTTACTAGCGACGGCAGATACGCAGTATTTT. The encoded protein is CASSSELLATADTQYF.

The chain employs TRBV9 and TRBJ2-1; D might be TRBD1 (6 bases). Per germline, CDR1 SGDLS and CDR2 YYNGEE. V gave up 3 bases and J gave up 0 bases, with 10 bases separating them. The CDR3 contains 15 residues. The CDR3 sequence: CASSAQDSSYNEQFF. The CDR3 bases are TGTGCCAGCAGCGCCCAGGACAGCTCCTACAATGAGCAGTTCTTC.

This chain links TRBV5-1 with TRBJ1-5; D remains unclear. Germline V CDR1 and CDR2: SGHRS, YFSETQ. V was trimmed by 0 bases and J by 0 bases, leaving 7 bases between them. The CDR3 sequence is 15 residues long. The CDR3 here is CASSLDSYSNQPQHF. CDR3 nucleotide sequence: TGCGCCAGCAGCTTGGACAGTTATAGCAATCAGCCCCAGCATTTT.

V and J are TRBV30 and TRBJ1-1; TRBD1 might be the D (6 bases). Germline V gene data show CDR1 as GTSNPN and CDR2 as SVGIG (reference sequence). The CDR3 runs to 14 residues. V shed 3 bases and J shed 5 bases, with 16 bases lying between them. CDR3 nucleotides: TGTGCCTGGAGAAAAACAGGGTTCCGGACTGAAGCTTTCTTT. Encoded protein: CAWRKTGFRTEAFF.